This T cell receptor beta chain was captured by sequencing in a study of cytomegalovirus exposure and HLA in healthy donors. Primers for the PCR totalled 60 Vbeta and 13 Jbeta. The protocol was immunoSEQ multiplex PCR, while the TCRdb copy is restricted to in-frame clones and leaves out a portion. The sample lists 210,000 or so clones, around nine tenths occurring once. Trimming took 4 bases from V and 8 from J; bases not matched to a gene: 12. Germline loops: CDR1 SGDLS, CDR2 YYNGEE. The CDR3 runs to 16 residues. The chain couples TRBV9 to TRBJ2-1, with 10 bases that match TRBD2. The clonotype originates from a woman younger than 30 in good health and CMV-seronegative. The specimen sequenced was PBMCs. The CDR3 DNA reads as TGTGCCAGCAGCCTATACCGGGCTAGCGGGAGTTATGAGCAGTTCTTC. This translates into CASSLYRASGSYEQFF.